These 25 T cell receptor beta chains were sequenced from one sample in a study of T cell repertoires in cytomegalovirus infection. TCRdb analysed the reads with MiXCR anew, one entry per CDR3 protein. Here the sample spans 600,000 to 800,000 distinct CDR3 sequences, around 24% being singletons. The sample consisted of CD8+ T cells from PBMCs. The receptors were sampled from a human donor in good health (CMV status not recorded). Some clones in this sample may be carry-over from other donors' samples.

For this clonotype: This sequence may be a read error, since a much larger clone differs from it by one base. V gene TRBV7-9 combines with J gene TRBJ2-6; D assignment may be TRBD1 or TRBD2 (5 bases each). The CDR3 loop spans 15 amino acids. Germline V gives CDR1 SEHNR, CDR2 FQNEAQ (reference sequence). The V gene lost 1 base and the J gene lost 3 bases, with 7 bases spanning the gap. The CDR3 DNA reads as TGTGCCAGCAGCTTAGGGGGGTATGGGGCCAACGTCCTGACTTTC. It codes for CASSLGGYGANVLTF.

The genes are TRBV29-1 and TRBJ2-5; D gene ambiguous. The CDR3 has 12 residues. Germline V gene sequence: CDR1 SQVTM, CDR2 ANQGSEA. V shed 3 bases and J shed 2 bases, with 7 bases lying between them. The CDR3 loop is CSVDGDQETQYF. The CDR3 region has the DNA TGCAGCGTTGATGGAGATCAAGAGACCCAGTACTTC.

This clonotype has just one count. The gene calls are TRBV20-1 and TRBJ2-3; 13 bases are shared with TRBD2. CDR1 and CDR2 from the germline V gene are DFQATT and SNEGSKA (reference sequence). J lost 4 bases, V lost 0 bases, and 16 bases had no gene match. This CDR3 contains 20 residues. The chain's CDR3 is CSARDSLWGTSGDPPDTQYF. CDR3 in DNA: TGCAGTGCTAGAGACTCCCTTTGGGGGACTAGCGGGGACCCCCCAGATACGCAGTATTTT.

This clonotype appeared a single time. The chain employs TRBV6-2 or TRBV6-3 and TRBJ2-7; D ambiguous. There are 12 residues in the CDR3. CDR1 and CDR2 from the germline V gene are MNHEY and SVGEGT. The CDR3 loop reads CVSSYWGNEQYV. CDR3 bases: TGTGTCAGCAGTTATTGGGGAAACGAGCAGTACGTC.

This clonotype was counted a few times. The chain couples TRBV2 to TRBJ1-2; 11 bases match TRBD1. The ends lost 4 bases at V and 3 bases at J; junction bases unmatched: 7. CDR3 length: 16 residues. The V gene's germline CDR1 is SNHLY and CDR2 FYNNEI. CDR3 DNA: TGTGCCAGCAGTGTTGATCGGGACAGGGGGTACTATGGCTACACCTTC. This codes for CASSVDRDRGYYGYTF.

This rearrangement joins TRBV7-9 to TRBJ2-1; TRBD2 agrees at 7 bases. Germline V lookup: CDR1 SEHNR, CDR2 FQNEAQ (reference sequence). After removal of 5 bases from V and 9 bases from J, the junction contained 13 bases not matched to a gene. The CDR3 runs 15 residues. CDR3 region: CASSPRIGGTGEQFF. Written as DNA, the CDR3 is TGTGCCAGCAGCCCTAGAATCGGGGGGACGGGTGAGCAGTTCTTC.

The V call is TRBV10-1, the J call TRBJ2-2; D remains unclear. The CDR3 has 14 amino acids. Deletions cut 0 bases from V and 4 bases from J, with 6 bases between. Germline CDR1 and CDR2: WNHNN and SYGVQD (reference sequence). CDR3 amino acids: CASSESRTTGELFF. CDR3 in DNA: TGCGCCAGCAGTGAGTCCAGGACCACCGGGGAGCTGTTTTTT.

This clonotype has a handful of counts. The rearrangement links TRBV28 to TRBJ2-1; 12 nucleotides match TRBD2. The CDR3 contains 18 residues. From germline, CDR1 is MDHEN and CDR2 SYDVKM. The junction had 9 bases not matched to a gene; V was cut back by 6 bases and J by 0 bases. CDR3 DNA: TGTGCCAGCAGCCTGGGGCTAGCGGGGGGGAGCTCCTACAATGAGCAGTTCTTC. This translates into CASSLGLAGGSSYNEQFF.

This rearrangement joins TRBV29-1 to TRBJ1-2; D is unclear. The germline V gene has CDR1 SQVTM and CDR2 ANQGSEA. V lost 4 bases, J lost 4 bases, and 13 bases lay in between. The CDR3 extends over 13 amino acids. As DNA, the CDR3 is TGCAGCGTTGCTGTTTCGAACCCCTATGGCTACACCTTC. It codes for CSVAVSNPYGYTF.

In this sample, this clonotype turned up many times. This chain uses TRBV10-3 with TRBJ2-1; D could derive from TRBD1 or TRBD2 (5 bases each). V lost 4 bases to trimming and J lost 5 bases, with 9 bases between them. Per the germline V gene, CDR1 is ENHRY and CDR2 is SYGVKD. This CDR3 contains 13 residues. The CDR3 region is CAISGDPDNEQFF. The DNA for the CDR3 is TGTGCCATCAGTGGGGACCCAGACAATGAGCAGTTCTTC.

This clonotype was seen ten or more times. The rearrangement uses TRBV10-3 and TRBJ1-4; D may be TRBD1 (5 bases). CDR3 length: 14 residues. Trimming shortened V by 3 bases and J by 7 bases, and 12 bases separated the two germline ends. Germline lookup yields CDR1 ENHRY and CDR2 SYGVKD. The CDR3 DNA is TGTGCCATCAGTGACCCGGACACGGGTGAAAAACTGTTTTTT. It translates to CAISDPDTGEKLFF.

The table lists this clonotype with a few counts. The genes are TRBV28 and TRBJ2-7; D call uncertain. The CDR3 loop spans 12 amino acids. The V gene's germline CDR1 is MDHEN and CDR2 SYDVKM. Trimming took off 3 bases at V and 3 bases at J, with 6 bases between the two ends. The CDR3 loop is CASSLGNYEQYV. As DNA, the CDR3 is TGTGCCAGCAGTTTGGGTAACTACGAGCAGTACGTC.

The V gene is TRBV5-4, the J gene TRBJ2-7; 13 bases line up with TRBD2. The junction had 10 bases not matched to a gene; V was cut back by 4 bases and J by 3 bases. Germline V lookup: CDR1 SGHNT, CDR2 YYREEE (reference sequence). The CDR3 totals 17 residues. The CDR3 here is CASSTVPGTSGDYEQYV. The CDR3 DNA reads as TGTGCCAGCAGCACTGTTCCCGGGACTAGCGGGGACTACGAGCAGTACGTC.

This clonotype appeared a few times. The CDR3 is CASSREDEKLFF. CDR3 nucleotide sequence: TGTGCCAGCAGCAGAGAGGATGAAAAACTGTTTTTT. The genes are TRBV11-2 and TRBJ1-4; D ambiguous. Germline V gives CDR1 SGHAT, CDR2 FQNNGV. V gave up 5 bases and J gave up 6 bases, with 7 bases separating them. The CDR3 runs to 12 residues.

This clonotype was seen a few times. The chain links TRBV5-5 to TRBJ2-2; TRBD1 might be the D (6 bases). The germline V gene encodes CDR1 SGHKS and CDR2 YYEKEE (reference sequence). The CDR3 has 17 residues. V lost 1 base to trimming and J lost 0 bases, with 13 bases between them. CDR3 residues: CASSLSGDTSNTGELFF. CDR3 DNA sequence: TGTGCCAGCAGCTTGTCTGGGGACACCTCGAACACCGGGGAGCTGTTTTTT.

This clonotype occurred a few times. J is TRBJ1-6 and V is TRBV28, with D possibly matching TRBD1 (6 bases). The ends were cut back, 5 bases at V and 10 bases at J, with 12 bases in the middle. Per the germline V gene, CDR1 is MDHEN and CDR2 is SYDVKM. This CDR3 has 13 amino acids. CDR3 nucleotides: TGTGCCAGCAGTCCTCAGACAGGCTCACCCCTCCACTTT. As protein: CASSPQTGSPLHF.

This rearrangement joins TRBV20-1 to TRBJ2-7; no firm D call. This CDR3 comprises 14 residues. CDR1 and CDR2 (germline): DFQATT, SNEGSKA (reference sequence). V gave up 4 bases and J gave up 4 bases, with 17 bases separating them. The CDR3 is CSAIPRPTLYEQYV. The CDR3 DNA follows: TGCAGTGCTATACCCCGACCGACCCTATACGAGCAGTACGTC.

This clonotype was counted ten times or more. Written as DNA, the CDR3 is TGTGCCAGCAGTTTAATTCCAGTGATGAACACTGAAGCTTTCTTT. Translated, it gives CASSLIPVMNTEAFF. The chain couples TRBV27 to TRBJ1-1; D not certain. V was clipped by 2 bases and J by 0 bases, with 10 bases between them. Germline loops: CDR1 MNHEY, CDR2 SMNVEV (reference sequence). The CDR3 is made up of 15 amino acids.

This clonotype was observed at least ten times. The chain uses TRBV7-9 and TRBJ2-5, with a possible D match to TRBD2 (5 bases). Germline V gene lookup returns CDR1 SEHNR and CDR2 FQNEAQ (reference sequence). The CDR3 consists of 12 residues. V was cut by 4 bases and J by 4 bases, with 7 bases left in between. As DNA, the CDR3 is TGTGCCAGCAGCTCCGGGATAGAGACCCAGTACTTC. Translating it yields CASSSGIETQYF.

V gene TRBV6-1 combines with J gene TRBJ2-2; the D is unclear. The CDR3 covers 17 residues. Germline CDR1 reads MNHNS; CDR2 reads SASEGT. V dropped 2 bases and J dropped 1 base, with 14 bases sitting between them. The CDR3 here is CASSEYALLENTGELFF. CDR3 DNA: TGTGCCAGCAGTGAATATGCCCTCCTTGAGAACACCGGGGAGCTGTTTTTT.

This clonotype was seen ten or more times. V and J are TRBV7-2 and TRBJ2-3; TRBD2 matches 11 bases. Trimming took 3 bases from V and 5 from J; bases not matched to a gene: 7. CDR3 size: 16 residues. Germline CDR1 reads SGHTA; CDR2 reads FQGNSA. The CDR3 region is CASSFNSGGAEDTQYF. In nucleotides, the CDR3 is TGTGCCAGCAGCTTTAATAGCGGGGGGGCGGAAGATACGCAGTATTTT.

The table lists this clonotype with many counts. The rearrangement links TRBV7-8 to TRBJ2-5; TRBD1 matches at 7 bases. Trimming took 8 bases from V and 4 from J; bases not matched to a gene: 7. The germline gives CDR1 SGHVS, CDR2 FQNEAQ. CDR3 length equals 13 residues. CDR3 nucleotides: TGTGCCAGCGGTGCCTACAGGGGAGAGACCCAGTACTTC. Protein product: CASGAYRGETQYF.

The chain couples TRBV29-1 to TRBJ2-3; TRBD2 might be the D (6 bases). The V gene's germline CDR1 is SQVTM and CDR2 ANQGSEA. Trimming removed 7 bases from V and 4 bases from J, with 12 bases in between. The CDR3 runs 12 residues. CDR3 loop: CSASPSADTQYF. The DNA of the CDR3 is TGCAGCGCCTCCCCTAGCGCAGATACGCAGTATTTT.

J is TRBJ1-5 and V is TRBV20-1; 10 nucleotides match TRBD1. Germline V gene lookup returns CDR1 DFQATT and CDR2 SNEGSKA (reference sequence). This CDR3 is built from 15 residues. Unmatched junction bases numbered 5, after V lost 0 bases and J lost 6 bases. CDR3: CSARDWTGGRQPQHF. CDR3 in DNA: TGCAGTGCTAGAGATTGGACAGGGGGTCGTCAGCCCCAGCATTTT.

This clonotype was detected only a few times. The CDR3 spells CASSYSDRVREKLFF. The CDR3 nucleotides read TGTGCCAGCAGTTACTCGGACAGGGTGCGAGAAAAACTGTTTTTT. The chain links TRBV6-6 to TRBJ1-4, with 8 nucleotides matching TRBD1. The CDR3 contains 15 residues. Germline V gene data show CDR1 as MNHNY and CDR2 as SVGAGI (reference sequence). V trimming: 0 bases; J trimming: 8 bases; junction bases outside the gene matches: 5.